This T cell receptor (beta chain) was captured in a study of cytomegalovirus exposure and HLA in healthy donors. For the study at large: There were about 85 million unique TCRs (from HLA-typed donors) in an early data release.

Study results and caveats: An ancestry cluster, one associated with Asian ancestry, reportedly showed fewer N-insertions than the approximately 650-donor mean in a later analysis.

With 60 Vbeta and 13 Jbeta primers, the PCR was carried out. TCRdb's table, derived via immunoSEQ multiplex PCR, lists solely in-frame clones and lacks some. The sample contains tens of thousands of clones, less than 80% of which appear only once. Per the germline V gene, CDR1 is KGHSH and CDR2 is LQKENI. The CDR3 totals 19 residues. Trimming removed 2 bases from V and 6 bases from J; junction bases left unmatched: 14. With respect to this clone: Its antigen is as yet unknown.

V and J are TRBV18 and TRBJ1-5; TRBD1 aligns across 12 bases. Sequenced: PBMCs. The TCR originated in a woman aged 45-65 years in good health and CMV-seropositive. The CDR3 coding sequence is TGTGCCAGCTCACCAACAGCACCCCACGGGACAGGGGGCGGTCAGCCCCAGCATTTT. Its protein is CASSPTAPHGTGGGQPQHF.